The clone carrying this TCR beta chain was seen a few times. Its antigen is not known. Using a J-beta primer mix together with a sample-barcoded 5' primer, a second PCR was run for about 6 to 11 cycles. TCRdb reanalysed the 5' RACE reads using MiXCR and keeps one entry per CDR3 protein. In the table there are about 760,000 distinct CDR3 sequences, approximately 25% of which are singletons. Each donor's blood draw was approximately 10 milliliters of peripheral blood. This sample is part of a study of blood T cells in healthy people across ages. Findings and limits, study-wide: Donors of long life had a larger count of naive CD4+ cells and greater diversity than aged donors. PBMCs that were unsorted prevented a conclusive naive versus antigen-experienced comparison.

The data also belong to a second study, concerning T cells of mothers and their children. From that report: Mother-child pairs who were related displayed a slightly higher overlap than unrelated pairs, a difference that was non-significant.

This receptor was identified in a boy aged 5-17 years in good health. The sequenced sample consisted of blood.

The CDR3 reads CSANDQGEDTDTQYF. The CDR3 DNA is TGCAGTGCTAATGACCAGGGGGAAGACACAGATACGCAGTATTTT. The chain combines TRBV20-1 with TRBJ2-3; 7 bases match TRBD1. CDR1 is DFQATT, CDR2 SNEGSKA, per germline (reference sequence). CDR3 length equals 15 residues. The junction had 9 bases not matched to a gene; V was cut back by 4 bases and J by 2 bases.